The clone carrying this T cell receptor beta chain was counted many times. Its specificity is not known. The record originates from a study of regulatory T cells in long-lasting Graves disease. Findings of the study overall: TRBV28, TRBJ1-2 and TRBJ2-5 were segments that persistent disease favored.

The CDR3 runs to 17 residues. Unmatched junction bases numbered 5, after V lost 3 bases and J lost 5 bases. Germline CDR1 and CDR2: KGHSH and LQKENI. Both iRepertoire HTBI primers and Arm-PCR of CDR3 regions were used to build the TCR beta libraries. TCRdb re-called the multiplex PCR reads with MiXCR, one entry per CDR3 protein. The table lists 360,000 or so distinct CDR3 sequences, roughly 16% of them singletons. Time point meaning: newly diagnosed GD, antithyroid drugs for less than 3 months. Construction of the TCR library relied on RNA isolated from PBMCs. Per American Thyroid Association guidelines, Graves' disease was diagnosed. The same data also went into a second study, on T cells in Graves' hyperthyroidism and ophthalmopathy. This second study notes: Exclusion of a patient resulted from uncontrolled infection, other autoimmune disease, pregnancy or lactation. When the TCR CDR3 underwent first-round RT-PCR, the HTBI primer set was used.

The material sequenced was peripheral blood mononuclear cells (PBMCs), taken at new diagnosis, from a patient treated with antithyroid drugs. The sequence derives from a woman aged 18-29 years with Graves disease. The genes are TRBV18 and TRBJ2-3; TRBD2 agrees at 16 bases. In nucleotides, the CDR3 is TGTGCCAGCTCACCCGGGACTAGCGGGGGGGCTCGAGATACGCAGTATTTT. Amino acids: CASSPGTSGGARDTQYF.